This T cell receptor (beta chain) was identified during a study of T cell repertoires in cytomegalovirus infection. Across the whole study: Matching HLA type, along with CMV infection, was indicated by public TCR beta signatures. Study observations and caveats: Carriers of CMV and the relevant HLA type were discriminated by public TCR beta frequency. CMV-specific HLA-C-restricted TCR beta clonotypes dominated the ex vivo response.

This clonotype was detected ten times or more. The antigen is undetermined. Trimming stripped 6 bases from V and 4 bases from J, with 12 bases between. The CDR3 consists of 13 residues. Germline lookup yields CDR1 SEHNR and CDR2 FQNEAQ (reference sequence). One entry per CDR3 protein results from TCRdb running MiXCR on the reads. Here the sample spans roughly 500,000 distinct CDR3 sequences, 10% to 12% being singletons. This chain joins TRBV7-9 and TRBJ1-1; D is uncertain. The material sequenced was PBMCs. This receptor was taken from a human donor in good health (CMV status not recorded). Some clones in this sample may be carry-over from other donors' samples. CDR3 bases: TGTGCCAGCAGGACAACACTCGGCACTGAAGCTTTCTTT. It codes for CASRTTLGTEAFF. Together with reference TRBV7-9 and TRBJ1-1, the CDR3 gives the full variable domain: DTGVSQNPRHKITKRGQNVTFRCDPISEHNRLYWYRQTLGQGPEFLTYFQNEAQLEKSRLLSDRFSAERPKGSFSTLEIQRTEQGDSAMYLCASRTTLGTEAFFGQGTRLTVV.